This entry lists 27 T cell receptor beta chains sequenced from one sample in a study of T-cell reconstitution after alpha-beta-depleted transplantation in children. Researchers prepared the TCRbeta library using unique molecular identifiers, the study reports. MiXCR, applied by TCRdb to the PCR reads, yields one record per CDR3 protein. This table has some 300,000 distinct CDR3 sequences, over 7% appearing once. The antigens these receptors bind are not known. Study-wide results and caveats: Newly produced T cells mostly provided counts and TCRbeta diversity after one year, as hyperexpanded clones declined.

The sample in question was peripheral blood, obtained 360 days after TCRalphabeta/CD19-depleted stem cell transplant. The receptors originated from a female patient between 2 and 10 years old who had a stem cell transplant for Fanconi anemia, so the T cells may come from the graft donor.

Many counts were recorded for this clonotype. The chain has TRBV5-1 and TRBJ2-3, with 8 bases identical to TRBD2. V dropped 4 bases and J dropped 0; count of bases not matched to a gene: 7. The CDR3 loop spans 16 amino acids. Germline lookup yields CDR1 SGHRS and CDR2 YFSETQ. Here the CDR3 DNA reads TGCGCCAGCAGCCCCGGTGAGCGGGGGAGCACAGATACGCAGTATTTT. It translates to CASSPGERGSTDTQYF. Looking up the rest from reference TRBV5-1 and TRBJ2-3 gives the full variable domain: KAGVTQTPRYLIKTRGQQVTLSCSPISGHRSVSWYQQTPGQGLQFLFEYFSETQRNKGNFPGRFSGRQFSNSRSEMNVSTLELGDSALYLCASSPGERGSTDTQYFGPGTRLTVL.

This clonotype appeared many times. CDR3 in DNA: TGCAGCGTCCTTAACTATGGCTACACCTTC. It yields the protein CSVLNYGYTF. The gene calls are TRBV29-1 and TRBJ1-2; D ambiguous. The CDR3 consists of 10 residues. The germline V and J ends were trimmed by 6 bases and 1 base, with 3 bases remaining between them. Germline assignment: CDR1 SQVTM and CDR2 ANQGSEA. Variable domain in full (rest from reference TRBV29-1 and TRBJ1-2): SAVISQKPSRDICQRGTSLTIQCQVDSQVTMMFWYRQQPGQSLTLIATANQGSEATYESGFVIDKFPISRPNLTFSTLTVSNMSPEDSSIYLCSVLNYGYTFGSGTRLTVV.

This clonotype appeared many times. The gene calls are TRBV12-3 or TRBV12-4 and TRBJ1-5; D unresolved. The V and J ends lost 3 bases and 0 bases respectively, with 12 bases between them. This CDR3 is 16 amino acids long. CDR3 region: CASSFGQANSNQPQHF. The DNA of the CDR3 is TGTGCCAGCAGTTTTGGGCAGGCGAATAGCAATCAGCCCCAGCATTTT.

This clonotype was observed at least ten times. CDR3: CSVEKGGGSSYNEQFF. As DNA, the CDR3 is TGCAGCGTTGAAAAAGGTGGGGGGAGCTCCTACAATGAGCAGTTCTTC. The gene calls are TRBV29-1 and TRBJ2-1; perhaps TRBD2 as D (6 bases). CDR3 length equals 16 residues. Per germline, CDR1 SQVTM and CDR2 ANQGSEA. Between the trimmed V and J ends, which lost 2 bases and 0 bases, there was a span of 14 bases.

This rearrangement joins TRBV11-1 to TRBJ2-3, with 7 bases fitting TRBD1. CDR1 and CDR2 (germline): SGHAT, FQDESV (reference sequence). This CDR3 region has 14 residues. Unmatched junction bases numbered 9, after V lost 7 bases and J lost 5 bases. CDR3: CASTIRGLEDTQYF. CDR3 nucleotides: TGTGCCAGCACCATAAGGGGGCTGGAAGATACGCAGTATTTT. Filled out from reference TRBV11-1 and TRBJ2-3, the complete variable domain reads EAEVAQSPRYKITEKSQAVAFWCDPISGHATLYWYRQILGQGPELLVQFQDESVVDDSQLPKDRFSAERLKGVDSTLKIQPAELGDSAMYLCASTIRGLEDTQYFGPGTRLTVL.

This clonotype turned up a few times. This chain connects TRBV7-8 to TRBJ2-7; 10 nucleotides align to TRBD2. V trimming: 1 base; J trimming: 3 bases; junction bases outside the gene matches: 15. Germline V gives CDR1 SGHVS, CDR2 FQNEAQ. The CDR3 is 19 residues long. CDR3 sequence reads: CASSLDTVILAGPLYEQYF. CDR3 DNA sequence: TGTGCCAGCAGCTTAGATACAGTCATACTAGCGGGACCGCTCTACGAGCAGTACTTC.

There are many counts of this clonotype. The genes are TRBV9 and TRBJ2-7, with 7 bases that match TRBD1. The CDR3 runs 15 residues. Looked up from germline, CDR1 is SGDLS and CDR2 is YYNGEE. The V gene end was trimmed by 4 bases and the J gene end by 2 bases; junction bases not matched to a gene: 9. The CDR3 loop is CASSTSDRATYEQYF. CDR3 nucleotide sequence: TGTGCCAGCAGCACGAGCGACAGGGCTACCTACGAGCAGTACTTC.

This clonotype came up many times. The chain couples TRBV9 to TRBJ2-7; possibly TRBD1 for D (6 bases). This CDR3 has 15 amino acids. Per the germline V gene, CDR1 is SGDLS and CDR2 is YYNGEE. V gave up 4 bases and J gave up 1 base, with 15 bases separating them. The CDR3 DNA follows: TGTGCCAGCAGCATTCGACAGGACGTTTCCTACGAGCAGTACGTC. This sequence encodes CASSIRQDVSYEQYV.

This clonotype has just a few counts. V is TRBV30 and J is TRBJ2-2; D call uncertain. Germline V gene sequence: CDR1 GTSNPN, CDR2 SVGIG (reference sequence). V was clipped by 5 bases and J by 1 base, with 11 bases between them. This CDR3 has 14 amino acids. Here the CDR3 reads CAWEGSLNTGELFF. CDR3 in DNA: TGTGCCTGGGAAGGATCTCTGAACACCGGGGAGCTGTTTTTT.

The CDR3 protein is CASESGQGRGTGELFF. The DNA of the CDR3 is TGCGCCAGCGAGTCTGGCCAGGGACGAGGCACCGGGGAGCTGTTTTTT. The chain employs TRBV23-1 and TRBJ2-2; D may match TRBD1 or TRBD2 (5 bases each). TRBV23-1 is an ORF for which the function is uncertain. This CDR3 contains 16 residues. The V gene lost 8 bases and the J gene lost 4 bases, with 20 bases spanning the gap.

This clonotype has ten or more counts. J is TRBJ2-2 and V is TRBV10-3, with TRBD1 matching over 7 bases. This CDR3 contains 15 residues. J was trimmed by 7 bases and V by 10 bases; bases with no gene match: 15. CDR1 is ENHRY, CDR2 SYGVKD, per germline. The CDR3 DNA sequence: TGTGCCACCTCTGGGACAGATTCCCTGAGCGGGGAGCTGTTTTTT. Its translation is CATSGTDSLSGELFF.

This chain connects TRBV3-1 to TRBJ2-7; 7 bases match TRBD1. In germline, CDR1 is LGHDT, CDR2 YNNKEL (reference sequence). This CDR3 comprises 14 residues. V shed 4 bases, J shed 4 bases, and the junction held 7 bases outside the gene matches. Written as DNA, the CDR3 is TGTGCCAGCAGCCTTTCGACAGGGCTATACGAGCAGTACTTC. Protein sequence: CASSLSTGLYEQYF.

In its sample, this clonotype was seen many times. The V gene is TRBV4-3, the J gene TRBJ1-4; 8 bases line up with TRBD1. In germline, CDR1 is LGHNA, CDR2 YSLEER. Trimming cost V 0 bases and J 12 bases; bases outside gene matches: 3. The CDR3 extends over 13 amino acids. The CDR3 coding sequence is TGCGCCAGCAGCCAAGAGAGGGACAGGCAACTGTTTTTT. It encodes CASSQERDRQLFF.

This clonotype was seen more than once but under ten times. CDR3 sequence reads: CASSPTGHNEQFF. CDR3 nucleotides: TGTGCCAGCAGCCCGACAGGGCACAATGAGCAGTTCTTC. The chain is built from TRBV3-1 and TRBJ2-1; TRBD1 matches at 7 bases. Trimming at V came to 4 bases and at J to 5 bases, leaving 2 bases not matched to a gene. Per the germline V gene, CDR1 is LGHDT and CDR2 is YNNKEL (reference sequence). The CDR3 has 13 residues.

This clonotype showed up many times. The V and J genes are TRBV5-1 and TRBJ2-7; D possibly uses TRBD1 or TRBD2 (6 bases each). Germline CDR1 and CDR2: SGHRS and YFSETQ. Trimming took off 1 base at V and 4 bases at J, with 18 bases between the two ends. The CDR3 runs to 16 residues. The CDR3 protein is CASSLTGQTRQYEQYF. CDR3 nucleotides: TGCGCCAGCAGCTTGACCGGACAGACTAGACAGTACGAGCAGTACTTC.

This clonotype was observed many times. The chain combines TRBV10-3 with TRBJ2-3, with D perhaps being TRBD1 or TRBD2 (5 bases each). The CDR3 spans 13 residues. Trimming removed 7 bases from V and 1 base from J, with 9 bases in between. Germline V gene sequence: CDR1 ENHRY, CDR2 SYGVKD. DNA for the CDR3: TGTGCCATCACCCGGGGCCGCACAGATACGCAGTATTTT. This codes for CAITRGRTDTQYF.

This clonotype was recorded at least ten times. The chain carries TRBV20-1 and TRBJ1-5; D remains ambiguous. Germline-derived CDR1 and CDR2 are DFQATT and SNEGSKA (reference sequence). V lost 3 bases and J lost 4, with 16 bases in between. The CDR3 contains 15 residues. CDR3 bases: TGCAGTGCTAGCTCTTCTGTCCTCTTGAATCAGCCCCAGCATTTT. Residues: CSASSSVLLNQPQHF.

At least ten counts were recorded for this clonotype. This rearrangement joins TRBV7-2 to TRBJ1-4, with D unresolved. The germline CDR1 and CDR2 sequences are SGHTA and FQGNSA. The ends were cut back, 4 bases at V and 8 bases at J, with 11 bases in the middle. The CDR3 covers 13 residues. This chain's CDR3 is CASSSRTGEKLFF. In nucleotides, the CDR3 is TGTGCCAGCAGCTCGCGGACTGGGGAAAAACTGTTTTTT. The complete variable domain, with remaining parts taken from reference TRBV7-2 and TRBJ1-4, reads GAGVSQSPSNKVTEKGKDVELRCDPISGHTALYWYRQSLGQGLEFLIYFQGNSAPDKSGLPSDRFSAERTGGSVSTLTIQRTQQEDSAVYLCASSSRTGEKLFFGSGTQLSVL.

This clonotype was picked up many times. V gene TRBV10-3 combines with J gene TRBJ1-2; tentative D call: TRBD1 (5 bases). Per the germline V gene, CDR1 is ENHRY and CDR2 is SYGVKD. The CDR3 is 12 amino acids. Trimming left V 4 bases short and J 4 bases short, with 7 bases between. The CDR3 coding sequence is TGTGCCATCAGTGCAGGGATCTATGGCTACACCTTC. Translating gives CAISAGIYGYTF.

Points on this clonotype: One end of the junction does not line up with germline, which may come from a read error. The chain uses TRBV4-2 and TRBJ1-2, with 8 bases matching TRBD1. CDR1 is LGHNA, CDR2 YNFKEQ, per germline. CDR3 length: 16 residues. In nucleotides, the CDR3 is TGTGCCAGCAGCCAAGTTCCGGGACAGGATACCTATGGCTACCCCTTC. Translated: CASSQVPGQDTYGYPF.

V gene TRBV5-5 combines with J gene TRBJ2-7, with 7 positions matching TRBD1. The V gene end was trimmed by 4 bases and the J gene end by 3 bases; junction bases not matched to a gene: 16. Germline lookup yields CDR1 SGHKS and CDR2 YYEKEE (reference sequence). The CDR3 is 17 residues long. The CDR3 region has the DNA TGTGCCAGCAGCACTACAGGGGCGAGGGCCCTTATCTACGAGCAGTACTTC. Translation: CASSTTGARALIYEQYF.

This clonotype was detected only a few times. CDR3 residues: CSARSGKHDTQYF. The CDR3 DNA reads as TGCAGTGCTAGATCGGGAAAACACGATACGCAGTATTTT. The chain couples TRBV20-1 to TRBJ2-3; D is perhaps TRBD2 (5 bases). Germline V gene lookup returns CDR1 DFQATT and CDR2 SNEGSKA (reference sequence). This CDR3 is 13 amino acids long. Deletions cut 2 bases from V and 6 bases from J, with 12 bases between.

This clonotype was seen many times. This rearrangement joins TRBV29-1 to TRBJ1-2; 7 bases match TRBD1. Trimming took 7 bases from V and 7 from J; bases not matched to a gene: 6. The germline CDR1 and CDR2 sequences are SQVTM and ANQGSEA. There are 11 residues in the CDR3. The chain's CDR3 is CSGTGEGGYTF. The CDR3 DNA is TGCAGCGGAACAGGGGAGGGTGGCTACACCTTC.

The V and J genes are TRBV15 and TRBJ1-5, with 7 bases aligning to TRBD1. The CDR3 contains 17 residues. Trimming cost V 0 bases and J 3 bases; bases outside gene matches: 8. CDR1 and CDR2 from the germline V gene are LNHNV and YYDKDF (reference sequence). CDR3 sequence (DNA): TGTGCCACCAGCAGAGATAGTCTGGGACAGCCCAATCAGCCCCAGCATTTT. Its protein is CATSRDSLGQPNQPQHF.

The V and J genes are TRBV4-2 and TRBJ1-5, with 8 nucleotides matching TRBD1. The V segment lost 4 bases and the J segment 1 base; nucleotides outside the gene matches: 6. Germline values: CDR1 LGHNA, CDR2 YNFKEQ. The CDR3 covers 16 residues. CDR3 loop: CASSPGQGWSNQPQHF. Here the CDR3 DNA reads TGTGCCAGCAGCCCCGGACAGGGCTGGAGCAATCAGCCCCAGCATTTT.

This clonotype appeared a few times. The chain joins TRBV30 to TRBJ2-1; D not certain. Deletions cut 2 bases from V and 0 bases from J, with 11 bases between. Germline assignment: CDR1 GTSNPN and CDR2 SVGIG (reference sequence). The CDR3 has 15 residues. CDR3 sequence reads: CAWSRMVGSYNEQFF. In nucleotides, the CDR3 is TGTGCCTGGAGTAGGATGGTGGGCTCCTACAATGAGCAGTTCTTC.

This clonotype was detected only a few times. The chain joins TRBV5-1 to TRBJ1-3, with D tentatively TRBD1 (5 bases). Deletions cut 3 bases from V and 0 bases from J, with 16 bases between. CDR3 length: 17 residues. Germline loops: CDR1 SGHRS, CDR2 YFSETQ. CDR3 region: CASSSTRGSRSGNTIYF. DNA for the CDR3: TGCGCCAGCAGCTCAACCCGGGGCTCTCGCTCTGGAAACACCATATATTTT.